This TCR beta chain appears in the sequencing data of a study of regulatory T cells in long-lasting Graves disease. Specified time point: newly diagnosed GD, antithyroid drugs for less than 3 months. RNA isolated from PBMCs was used to make the TCR library. Construction of the TCR beta libraries employed iRepertoire HTBI primers in conjunction with Arm-PCR of CDR3 regions. Each CDR3 protein gets one entry after TCRdb re-called the multiplex PCR reads with MiXCR. The table shows about 530,000 distinct CDR3 sequences, with roughly 15% occurring only once. This clonotype was detected a few times. The germline V gene has CDR1 SGHRS and CDR2 YFSETQ. The CDR3 is made up of 12 amino acids. The V segment lost 4 bases and the J segment 6 bases; nucleotides outside the gene matches: 3. These data were also reused for a study on T cells in Graves' hyperthyroidism and ophthalmopathy.

This rearrangement joins TRBV5-1 to TRBJ2-7, with TRBD2 identical over 8 bases. The material sequenced was peripheral blood mononuclear cells (PBMCs), taken at new diagnosis, from a patient treated with antithyroid drugs. The clonotype originates from a woman aged 35-65 years with Graves disease. This CDR3 is CASSPGLVEQYF. The CDR3 nucleotides are TGCGCCAGCAGCCCGGGACTAGTCGAGCAGTACTTC.